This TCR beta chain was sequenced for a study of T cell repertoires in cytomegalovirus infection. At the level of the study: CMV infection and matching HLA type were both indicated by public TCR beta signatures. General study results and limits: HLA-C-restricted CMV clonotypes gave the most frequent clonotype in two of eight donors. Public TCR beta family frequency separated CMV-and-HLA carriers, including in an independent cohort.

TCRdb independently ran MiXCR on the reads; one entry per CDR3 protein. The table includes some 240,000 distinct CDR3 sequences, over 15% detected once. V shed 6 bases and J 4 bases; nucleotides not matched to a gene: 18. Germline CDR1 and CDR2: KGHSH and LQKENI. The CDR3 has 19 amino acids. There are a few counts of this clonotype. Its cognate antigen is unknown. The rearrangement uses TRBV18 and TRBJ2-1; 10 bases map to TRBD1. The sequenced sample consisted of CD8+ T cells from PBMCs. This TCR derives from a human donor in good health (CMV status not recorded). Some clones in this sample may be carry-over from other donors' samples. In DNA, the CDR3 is TGTGCCAGCTCTCTCACGTCGGGACAGGGGCCAAAACCGTACAATGAGCAGTTCTTC. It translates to CASSLTSGQGPKPYNEQFF.